This T cell receptor beta chain originates from a study of T cells after yellow fever vaccination. Study-wide points: Repertoires obtained by FACS sorting could include abundant clonotypes that entered as contaminants from the bulk population. Post-booster samples contained most primary-vaccination clones (approximately 96% CD4, roughly 88% CD8).

To note about this clonotype: Its cognate antigen is unknown.

Germline V CDR1 and CDR2: DFQATT, SNEGSKA (reference sequence). The CDR3 covers 14 residues. V was clipped by 4 bases and J by 6 bases, with 17 bases between them. Researchers made TCR cDNA using 5'RACE template switching, and this step added a universal primer site and UMIs. MiXCR, applied by TCRdb to the 5' RACE reads, yields one record per CDR3 protein. The table lists around 550,000 distinct CDR3 sequences, under 25% of them singletons, with around an eighth in the top ten. This chain links TRBV20-1 with TRBJ2-3, with a weak D call TRBD2 (6 bases). Sequences were derived from PBMCs, sampled 15 days after the yellow fever booster vaccination. The sequence was collected from a man younger than 45 who received the YFV17D yellow fever vaccine. DNA for the CDR3: TGCAGTGCTATTTATCCGGGAGAGGGTGATACGCAGTATTTT. Encoded protein: CSAIYPGEGDTQYF.